The 30 T cell receptor beta chains presented below share a single source sample, sequenced in a study of T-cell reconstitution after alpha-beta-depleted transplantation in children. A library of TCRbeta sequences, prepared with unique molecular identifiers, was generated. TCRdb independently ran MiXCR on the PCR reads; one entry per CDR3 protein. The sample contains hundreds of thousands of distinct CDR3 sequences, approximately 16% of which appear only once. This sample comprised PBMCs from the stem cell graft donor, obtained from the stem cell graft. These receptors came from a human donor who donated a stem cell graft to a child with acute myeloid leukemia.

This rearrangement joins TRBV6-1 to TRBJ2-3; TRBD1 or TRBD2 may be the D gene (5 bases each). The germline V gene encodes CDR1 MNHNS and CDR2 SASEGT. The CDR3 spans 16 residues. Trimming shortened V by 6 bases and J by 2 bases, and 18 bases separated the two germline ends. The chain's CDR3 is CASRVSGPAFTDTQYF. In nucleotides, the CDR3 is TGTGCCAGCAGGGTCTCGGGACCAGCCTTCACAGATACGCAGTATTTT.

This clonotype occurred many times. The chain couples TRBV7-2 to TRBJ2-1; 9 nucleotides agree with TRBD2. The CDR3 totals 15 residues. J lost 8 bases, V lost 1 base, and 6 bases had no gene match. CDR1 and CDR2 (germline): SGHTA, FQGNSA. This chain's CDR3 is CASSLVGGGAYEQFF. CDR3 coding DNA: TGTGCCAGCAGCTTAGTAGGCGGGGGGGCATATGAGCAGTTCTTC.

The V call is TRBV7-3, the J call TRBJ2-1; 8 bases are shared with TRBD2. The junction had 13 bases not matched to a gene; V was cut back by 2 bases and J by 7 bases. This CDR3 region has 17 residues. Germline V gives CDR1 SGHTA, CDR2 FQGTGA. CDR3 protein: CASSLLGGGLVWNEQFF. The CDR3 nucleotides read TGTGCCAGCAGCTTACTAGGGGGGGGACTAGTGTGGAATGAGCAGTTCTTC.

This clonotype was seen only a few times. The genes are TRBV7-3 and TRBJ2-3; D may correspond to TRBD1 or TRBD2 (6 bases each). V lost 5 bases and J 2 bases, leaving 14 bases between the germline ends. The CDR3 is 15 amino acids. The V gene's germline CDR1 is SGHTA and CDR2 FQGTGA. Written as DNA, the CDR3 is TGTGCCAGCAGCCACGGGGGACATCTCACAGATACGCAGTATTTT. Its protein is CASSHGGHLTDTQYF.

This clonotype has ten or more counts. The chain uses TRBV9 and TRBJ1-2; D call uncertain. CDR3 size: 13 residues. Trimming left V 5 bases short and J 6 bases short, with 14 bases between. The germline V gene encodes CDR1 SGDLS and CDR2 YYNGEE. CDR3: CASSGLARDGYTF. The CDR3 DNA reads TGTGCCAGCAGTGGGTTAGCGAGGGATGGCTACACCTTC.

The chain carries TRBV27 and TRBJ2-3; a possible D gene is TRBD1 (6 bases). V gave up 6 bases and J gave up 3 bases, with 16 bases separating them. Germline assignment: CDR1 MNHEY and CDR2 SMNVEV (reference sequence). There are 15 residues in the CDR3. CDR3 bases: TGTGCCAGCAGGAAAATAGACAGGCCTACAGATACGCAGTATTTT. It translates to CASRKIDRPTDTQYF.

The chain has TRBV6-1 and TRBJ1-6; 7 bases map to TRBD1. With V trimmed by 6 bases and J by 7 bases, 9 bases remained unmatched. The germline V gene encodes CDR1 MNHNS and CDR2 SASEGT. The CDR3 is made up of 15 amino acids. The CDR3 DNA follows: TGTGCCAGCAGGCTATCCGGGACAGCAAATTCACCCCTCCACTTT. Protein sequence: CASRLSGTANSPLHF.

V usage is TRBV20-1 and J usage is TRBJ1-2; D remains ambiguous. The germline V gene has CDR1 DFQATT and CDR2 SNEGSKA (reference sequence). Deletions cut 6 bases from V and 7 bases from J, with 18 bases between. The CDR3 length is 13 residues. The CDR3 DNA reads TGCAGTGCCCCGGCCGTGCGGGGTTCTGGCTACACCTTC. As protein: CSAPAVRGSGYTF.

This clonotype was observed a handful of times. The J gene is TRBJ1-1, the V gene TRBV5-1; D is unclear. The CDR3 sequence is 14 residues long. With 0 bases removed from V and 8 bases from J, the gap between germline ends came to 14 bases. The germline gives CDR1 SGHRS, CDR2 YFSETQ. The CDR3 DNA sequence: TGCGCCAGCAGCTTGGTGGTCGTGGGGAGCGAAGCTTTCTTT. It codes for CASSLVVVGSEAFF.

The J gene is TRBJ2-3, the V gene TRBV6-1, with TRBD2 identical over 7 bases. CDR1 and CDR2 from the germline V gene are MNHNS and SASEGT. The CDR3 runs to 15 residues. Germline trimming cut 6 bases from V and 0 bases from J; bases unmatched to any gene: 6. CDR3 bases: TGTGCCAGCAGCCTATCAGCGGGGAGCACAGATACGCAGTATTTT. Translation: CASSLSAGSTDTQYF.

The rearrangement uses TRBV18 and TRBJ2-7; D is ambiguous. CDR3 length: 12 residues. The ends were cut back, 3 bases at V and 6 bases at J, with 9 bases in the middle. Germline V lookup: CDR1 KGHSH, CDR2 LQKENI. The CDR3 here is CASSPGQPEQYV. The CDR3, as DNA: TGTGCCAGCTCACCTGGGCAACCCGAGCAGTACGTC.

This clonotype occurred many times. V is TRBV7-2 and J is TRBJ2-7, with 7 bases aligning to TRBD1. The CDR3 length is 16 residues. V gave up 5 bases and J gave up 0 bases; unmatched junction bases: 10. The germline V gene encodes CDR1 SGHTA and CDR2 FQGNSA. Written as DNA, the CDR3 is TGTGCCAGCAGCCCTCAGGGGGAGAGGGCCTCCTACGAGCAGTACTTC. Its translation is CASSPQGERASYEQYF.

The chain is built from TRBV28 and TRBJ2-5; 7 nucleotides align to TRBD1. The V gene end was trimmed by 5 bases and the J gene end by 2 bases; junction bases not matched to a gene: 14. CDR1 is MDHEN, CDR2 SYDVKM, per germline. The CDR3 is 17 residues long. CDR3 protein: CASSPLGTARFQETQYF. In DNA form, the CDR3 reads TGTGCCAGCAGTCCCCTAGGGACAGCAAGGTTTCAAGAGACCCAGTACTTC.

In this sample, this clonotype turned up many times. The chain carries TRBV24-1 and TRBJ2-3; maybe TRBD2 (6 bases). CDR3 length: 15 residues. Trimming stripped 7 bases from V and 1 base from J, with 14 bases between. CDR1 and CDR2 from the germline V gene are KGHDR and SFDVKD. CDR3 coding DNA: TGTGCCACCAGGGGAGCAGGGACTGGCACAGATACGCAGTATTTT. Its translation is CATRGAGTGTDTQYF.

The V and J genes are TRBV27 and TRBJ2-1; D might be TRBD1 or TRBD2, each matching 6 bases. Trimming cost V 7 bases and J 1 base, with 14 bases left between them. The CDR3 totals 15 residues. The germline V gene has CDR1 MNHEY and CDR2 SMNVEV (reference sequence). The CDR3 here is CASKGEEGSYNEQFF. The CDR3 DNA sequence: TGTGCCAGCAAGGGGGAGGAGGGGTCCTACAATGAGCAGTTCTTC.

V gene TRBV7-9 combines with J gene TRBJ2-7; D perhaps matches TRBD1 (6 bases). CDR1 is SEHNR and CDR2 is FQNEAQ in the germline V gene (reference sequence). The V end lost 5 bases, the J end lost 6 bases, and 23 bases lay between the germline ends. The CDR3 extends over 16 amino acids. CDR3 sequence reads: CASSERTAYSPGEQYF. CDR3 nucleotides: TGTGCCAGCAGCGAAAGGACAGCATATAGCCCCGGCGAGCAGTACTTC.

This clonotype was counted at least ten times. V is TRBV20-1 and J is TRBJ2-3, with 7 bases identical to TRBD1. This CDR3 has 14 residues. In germline, CDR1 is DFQATT, CDR2 SNEGSKA (reference sequence). With V trimmed by 3 bases and J by 0 bases, 3 bases remained unmatched. The CDR3 nucleotides are TGCAGTGCTAGCAGACAGGGCAGCACAGATACGCAGTATTTT. Amino acid sequence: CSASRQGSTDTQYF.

This clonotype was seen ten or more times. The chain joins TRBV20-1 to TRBJ1-2, with a possible D match to TRBD1 (5 bases). The CDR3 is 13 amino acids. V was shortened by 6 bases and J by 7 bases, with 18 bases between the two germline ends. Germline values: CDR1 DFQATT, CDR2 SNEGSKA (reference sequence). As DNA, the CDR3 is TGCAGTGCGGGGGTCGAGGGTAAAGGTGGCTACACCTTC. Translation: CSAGVEGKGGYTF.

Regarding this clonotype: The CDR3 does not end in the conserved phenylalanine or tryptophan, so this is likely a read error. This chain connects TRBV6-1 to TRBJ1-5, with D possibly matching TRBD1 (5 bases). V was pared by 8 bases and J by 7 bases, with 15 bases between. The CDR3 is 13 amino acids. The V gene's germline CDR1 is MNHNS and CDR2 SASEGT. CDR3: CASGVRREQPQHL. The CDR3 nucleotides read TGTGCCAGCGGGGTTCGCAGGGAGCAGCCCCAGCATCTT.

This clonotype was counted only a few times. Here the CDR3 reads CASSPLMAGETQYF. The CDR3 region has the DNA TGTGCCAGCAGCCCGCTCATGGCGGGGGAGACCCAGTACTTC. The gene calls are TRBV7-7 and TRBJ2-5; possibly TRBD2 for D (6 bases). CDR1 and CDR2 (germline): SSHAT, FNYEAQ (reference sequence). This CDR3 region has 14 residues. Trimming cost V 5 bases and J 5 bases, with 15 bases left between them. The full variable domain, completed using reference TRBV7-7 and TRBJ2-5, is GAGVSQSPRYKVTKRGQDVTLRCDPISSHATLYWYQQALGQGPEFLTYFNYEAQPDKSGLPSDRFSAERPEGSISTLTIQRTEQRDSAMYRCASSPLMAGETQYFGPGTRLLVL.

V and J are TRBV7-2 and TRBJ1-6; D possibly corresponds to TRBD1 (6 bases). V lost 1 base to trimming and J lost 8 bases, with 9 bases between them. The length of the CDR3 is 14 residues. Germline CDR1 reads SGHTA; CDR2 reads FQGNSA. CDR3 protein: CASSLVPGDSPLHF. CDR3 in DNA: TGTGCCAGCAGCTTAGTCCCAGGGGATTCACCCCTCCACTTT.

This clonotype was picked up a small number of times. The chain uses TRBV27 and TRBJ1-5; 7 nucleotides match TRBD1. The CDR3 is made up of 12 amino acids. Germline V gene sequence: CDR1 MNHEY, CDR2 SMNVEV (reference sequence). V shed 6 bases and J 8 bases; nucleotides not matched to a gene: 4. In DNA, the CDR3 is TGTGCCAGCAGCCCACAGGGGAAGCCCCAGCATTTT. Residues: CASSPQGKPQHF.

This clonotype occurred a few times. The CDR3 bases are TGCGCCAGCCACCGGACAGTCCCGAGCTCCTACAATGAGCAGTTCTTC. It yields the protein CASHRTVPSSYNEQFF. The gene calls are TRBV5-1 and TRBJ2-1; TRBD1 might be the D (6 bases). V was pared by 7 bases and J by 0 bases, with 17 bases between. CDR3 length: 16 amino acids. From germline, CDR1 is SGHRS and CDR2 YFSETQ. Together with reference TRBV5-1 and TRBJ2-1, the CDR3 gives the full variable domain: KAGVTQTPRYLIKTRGQQVTLSCSPISGHRSVSWYQQTPGQGLQFLFEYFSETQRNKGNFPGRFSGRQFSNSRSEMNVSTLELGDSALYLCASHRTVPSSYNEQFFGPGTRLTVL.

This clonotype was found many times. This sequence joins TRBV20-1 and TRBJ2-3; 9 bases are a match to TRBD2. From germline, CDR1 is DFQATT and CDR2 SNEGSKA (reference sequence). The CDR3 sequence is 13 residues long. Trimming at V came to 6 bases and at J to 3 bases, leaving 4 bases not matched to a gene. The CDR3 nucleotides read TGCAGTGCGGGAGCGGGAGGTACAGATACGCAGTATTTT. It yields the protein CSAGAGGTDTQYF.

This clonotype turned up a few times. The chain uses TRBV18 and TRBJ2-2; D gene ambiguous. Germline V CDR1 and CDR2: KGHSH, LQKENI. The CDR3 loop spans 12 amino acids. The ends were cut back, 5 bases at V and 4 bases at J, with 5 bases in the middle. The CDR3 sequence is CASSTPTGELFF. CDR3 DNA: TGTGCCAGCTCAACCCCCACCGGGGAGCTGTTTTTT. The full variable domain, its missing parts supplied by reference TRBV18 and TRBJ2-2, is NAGVMQNPRHLVRRRGQEARLRCSPMKGHSHVYWYRQLPEEGLKFMVYLQKENIIDESGMPKERFSAEFPKEGPSILRIQQVVRGDSAAYFCASSTPTGELFFGEGSRLTVL.

The chain is built from TRBV7-9 and TRBJ1-6; the D is unclear. V was pared by 5 bases and J by 7 bases, with 18 bases between. The CDR3 covers 16 residues. Germline-derived CDR1 and CDR2 are SEHNR and FQNEAQ (reference sequence). The CDR3 nucleotides read TGTGCCAGCAGCCTCCCCGACCGGGTAGGGAATTCACCCCTCCACTTT. Amino acid sequence: CASSLPDRVGNSPLHF.

The chain joins TRBV7-9 to TRBJ2-3; D unresolved. The CDR3 length is 13 residues. From germline, CDR1 is SEHNR and CDR2 FQNEAQ (reference sequence). V was trimmed by 2 bases and J by 6 bases, leaving 9 bases between them. The CDR3 reads CASSLRVLDTQYF. As DNA, the CDR3 is TGTGCCAGCAGCTTACGGGTGTTGGATACGCAGTATTTT.

The chain carries TRBV25-1 and TRBJ2-1; TRBD1 matches 8 bases. The germline CDR1 and CDR2 sequences are MGHDK and SYGVNS. Germline trimming cut 0 bases from V and 5 bases from J; bases unmatched to any gene: 18. The CDR3 totals 20 residues. CDR3 sequence (DNA): TGTGCCAGCAGTGAATATTTCGGGGCAGGGGGCTACGAAGCGGACAATGAGCAGTTCTTC. Its translation: CASSEYFGAGGYEADNEQFF.

The V gene is TRBV19, the J gene TRBJ1-2; TRBD1 might be the D (6 bases). From germline, CDR1 is LNHDA and CDR2 SQIVND (reference sequence). This CDR3 is built from 12 residues. With 7 bases removed from V and 13 bases from J, the gap between germline ends came to 19 bases. The CDR3 coding sequence is TGTGCCAGTAAGGTGGGGGGGCAGCGGGTCACCTTC. As protein: CASKVGGQRVTF.

This clonotype was seen only a few times. This sequence joins TRBV11-2 and TRBJ2-1; TRBD2 might be the D (7 bases). Trimming took off 5 bases at V and 3 bases at J, with 29 bases between the two ends. CDR1 and CDR2 (germline): SGHAT, FQNNGV. There are 20 residues in the CDR3. The chain's CDR3 is CASSPRGRGTPSISYNEQFF. Written as DNA, the CDR3 is TGTGCCAGCAGCCCGCGTGGGAGGGGGACCCCGTCGATTAGCTACAATGAGCAGTTCTTC.